One sample yielded the 31 T cell receptor beta chains listed below, sequenced in a study of T cells in Graves' hyperthyroidism and ophthalmopathy. Template material for amplifying TCR beta CDR3 regions consisted of RNA transcripts. The HTBI primer set served for first-round RT-PCR of the TCR CDR3. TCRdb re-derived calls from the multiplex PCR reads in MiXCR, one entry per CDR3 protein. The repertoire consists of hundreds of thousands of distinct CDR3 sequences, with approximately 23% occurring once and the leading ten covering around 47%. Sequenced material: blood. The receptors come from a woman between 65 and 79 years old with Graves' ophthalmopathy.

This clonotype was seen many times. Written as DNA, the CDR3 is TGTGCCAGCAGTCTCTACGCGGGGAGTGGGTACAATGAGCAGTTCTTC. It specifies CASSLYAGSGYNEQFF. The chain couples TRBV28 to TRBJ2-1; D perhaps matches TRBD2 (6 bases). The germline V gene has CDR1 MDHEN and CDR2 SYDVKM. V lost 5 bases and J 4 bases, leaving 18 bases between the germline ends. This CDR3 contains 16 residues.

A few counts support this clonotype. DNA of the CDR3: TGTGCCAGCAGTGTTCCAAGCGGAAGCACAGATACGCAGTATTTT. Translation gives CASSVPSGSTDTQYF. The rearrangement uses TRBV2 and TRBJ2-3, with D maybe TRBD2 (5 bases). The CDR3 runs 15 residues. Trimming left V 4 bases short and J 0 bases short, with 11 bases between. Germline V gene sequence: CDR1 SNHLY, CDR2 FYNNEI.

This rearrangement joins TRBV3-1 to TRBJ1-5, with 9 bases fitting TRBD1. The CDR3 is 16 residues long. The V and J ends lost 2 bases and 1 base, in that order; junction bases with no gene match: 3. Germline CDR1 is LGHDT and CDR2 is YNNKEL (reference sequence). The chain's CDR3 is CASSQMGQGSNQPQHF. The CDR3 DNA reads TGTGCCAGCAGCCAAATGGGACAGGGAAGCAATCAGCCCCAGCATTTT.

The chain joins TRBV6-1 to TRBJ1-1; D gene unclear. CDR3 length: 14 amino acids. With 7 bases removed from V and 1 base from J, the gap between germline ends came to 13 bases. Germline CDR1 MNHNS, CDR2 SASEGT. The CDR3 is CASKGGTPNTEAFF. The CDR3 DNA sequence: TGTGCCAGCAAGGGTGGAACCCCGAACACTGAAGCTTTCTTT.

Ten or more counts support this clonotype. J is TRBJ2-1 and V is TRBV7-8, with D perhaps TRBD2 (5 bases). The germline V gene encodes CDR1 SGHVS and CDR2 FQNEAQ. The CDR3 is made up of 15 amino acids. The germline V and J ends were trimmed by 7 bases and 7 bases, with 20 bases remaining between them. The CDR3 spells CASTQLVALWNEQFF. The CDR3 bases are TGTGCCAGCACCCAACTAGTGGCTCTCTGGAATGAGCAGTTCTTC. The whole variable domain, filled in from reference TRBV7-8 and TRBJ2-1, reads GAGVSQSPRYKVAKRGQDVALRCDPISGHVSLFWYQQALGQGPEFLTYFQNEAQLDKSGLPSDRFFAERPEGSVSTLKIQRTQQEDSAVYLCASTQLVALWNEQFFGPGTRLTVL.

The V call is TRBV7-9, the J call TRBJ2-1; TRBD2 aligns across 10 bases. The CDR3 contains 16 residues. V was pared by 3 bases and J by 10 bases, with 12 bases of the junction left unmatched. Germline-derived CDR1 and CDR2 are SEHNR and FQNEAQ (reference sequence). CDR3 sequence: CASSLVGAAGGREQFF. DNA of the CDR3: TGTGCCAGCAGCTTGGTTGGAGCAGCGGGAGGGCGGGAGCAGTTCTTC. The full variable domain, its missing parts supplied by reference TRBV7-9 and TRBJ2-1, is DTGVSQNPRHKITKRGQNVTFRCDPISEHNRLYWYRQTLGQGPEFLTYFQNEAQLEKSRLLSDRFSAERPKGSFSTLEIQRTEQGDSAMYLCASSLVGAAGGREQFFGPGTRLTVL.

This clonotype was seen only a few times. The chain recombines TRBV7-3 with TRBJ2-2, with D possibly being TRBD2 (7 bases). Germline V gene data show CDR1 as SGHTA and CDR2 as FQGTGA. Deletions cut 2 bases from V and 8 bases from J, with 18 bases between. The CDR3 is made up of 16 amino acids. This CDR3 is CASSLYGGTSLGELFF. Here the CDR3 DNA reads TGTGCCAGCAGCTTATACGGGGGGACATCCCTAGGGGAGCTGTTTTTT. The whole variable domain, remainder taken from reference TRBV7-3 and TRBJ2-2, is GAGVSQTPSNKVTEKGKYVELRCDPISGHTALYWYRQSLGQGPEFLIYFQGTGAADDSGLPNDRFFAVRPEGSVSTLKIQRTERGDSAVYLCASSLYGGTSLGELFFGEGSRLTVL.

A note on this clonotype: A junction boundary mismatches the germline segment, possibly from a read error. In nucleotides, the CDR3 is TGTGCCAGCAGCGTAGGACAGGGCTACATGAACACTGGAGCTTTCTTT. Translating it yields CASSVGQGYMNTGAFF. The chain carries TRBV9 and TRBJ1-1; 7 bases are a match to TRBD1. The CDR3 is 16 amino acids. From germline, CDR1 is SGDLS and CDR2 YYNGEE.

This clonotype occurred a few times. The CDR3 DNA sequence: TGTGCCAGCAGACCGACAGGGGCAACTAATGAAAAACTGTTTTTT. Translating gives CASRPTGATNEKLFF. The rearrangement joins TRBV28 to TRBJ1-4; 8 nucleotides align to TRBD1. Germline CDR1 MDHEN, CDR2 SYDVKM. The CDR3 extends over 15 amino acids. J was trimmed by 0 bases and V by 6 bases; bases with no gene match: 3.

This clonotype was recorded at least ten times. This CDR3 reads CASTWGSTGELFF. CDR3 nucleotide sequence: TGTGCCAGCACATGGGGGTCCACCGGGGAGCTGTTTTTT. The chain uses TRBV7-2 and TRBJ2-2; D may correspond to TRBD1 or TRBD2 (5 bases each). V dropped 7 bases and J dropped 4 bases, with 10 bases sitting between them. The CDR3 is 13 residues long. Germline assignment: CDR1 SGHTA and CDR2 FQGNSA.

Ten or more counts support this clonotype. V and J are TRBV6-1 and TRBJ2-1, with D uncertain. Deletions cut 5 bases from V and 5 bases from J, with 7 bases between. Germline CDR1 and CDR2: MNHNS and SASEGT. The CDR3 has 12 amino acids. CDR3 in amino acids: CASSRNHNEQFF. CDR3 coding DNA: TGTGCCAGCAGTAGAAACCACAATGAGCAGTTCTTC.

This clonotype was seen only a few times. V gene TRBV20-1 combines with J gene TRBJ2-5; 9 bases fit TRBD1. This CDR3 has 12 residues. CDR1 and CDR2 (germline): DFQATT, SNEGSKA (reference sequence). J was trimmed by 4 bases and V by 4 bases; bases with no gene match: 1. The chain's CDR3 is CSATTGGETQYF. The CDR3 bases are TGCAGTGCTACGACAGGGGGAGAGACCCAGTACTTC.

The chain links TRBV28 to TRBJ2-7, with D tentatively TRBD1 (5 bases). CDR3 size: 14 residues. The germline V gene encodes CDR1 MDHEN and CDR2 SYDVKM. The V and J ends lost 8 bases and 3 bases respectively, with 17 bases between them. The CDR3 protein is CASGIRWTHYEQYF. CDR3 coding DNA: TGTGCCAGCGGAATCCGGTGGACACACTACGAGCAGTACTTC.

The sample holds a few counts of this clonotype. This may be a read error, as it is one base from a much larger clone. This chain links TRBV2 with TRBJ1-4; the D gene is possibly TRBD1 (6 bases). The CDR3 is 15 residues long. CDR1 is SNHLY and CDR2 is FYNNEI in the germline V gene. V was cut by 7 bases and J by 0 bases, with 12 bases left in between. CDR3 in DNA: TGTGCCAGCATTCAGGGGATTACAACTAATGAAAAACTGTTTTTT. This sequence encodes CASIQGITTNEKLFF. Supplemented by reference TRBV2 and TRBJ1-4, the full variable domain reads EPEVTQTPSHQVTQMGQEVILRCVPISNHLYFYWYRQILGQKVEFLVSFYNNEISEKSEIFDDQFSVERPDGSNFTLKIRSTKLEDSAMYFCASIQGITTNEKLFFGSGTQLSVL.

V and J are TRBV28 and TRBJ1-5; 8 bases align to TRBD1. CDR1 is MDHEN and CDR2 is SYDVKM in the germline V gene. The CDR3 extends over 16 amino acids. V lost 5 bases to trimming and J lost 3 bases; unmatched junction nucleotides: 9. CDR3 nucleotide sequence: TGTGCCAGCAGTCAAGGGACAGGTTATTACAATCAGCCCCAGCATTTT. It codes for CASSQGTGYYNQPQHF.

This chain uses TRBV30 with TRBJ1-5; 10 bases align to TRBD1. Germline trimming cut 5 bases from V and 4 bases from J; bases unmatched to any gene: 5. The germline V gene encodes CDR1 GTSNPN and CDR2 SVGIG (reference sequence). CDR3 size: 14 residues. CDR3 DNA: TGTGCCTGGGAACCGGGACAGGGGAATCAGCCCCAGCATTTT. Protein sequence: CAWEPGQGNQPQHF.

The chain combines TRBV3-1 with TRBJ1-2; 9 bases align to TRBD1. Germline values: CDR1 LGHDT, CDR2 YNNKEL (reference sequence). CDR3 size: 16 residues. The J segment lost 7 bases and the V segment lost 1 base, leaving 10 bases of the junction unmatched. CDR3 in amino acids: CASSQGQGVIVSGYTF. CDR3 in DNA: TGTGCCAGCAGCCAAGGACAGGGGGTAATAGTTTCTGGCTACACCTTC.

The chain combines TRBV4-1 with TRBJ2-7, with TRBD2 identical over 7 bases. J lost 2 bases, V lost 0 bases, and 7 bases had no gene match. CDR3 length: 16 amino acids. Per germline, CDR1 MGHRA and CDR2 YSYEKL. For the CDR3, the DNA is TGCGCCAGCAGCCAAGATCCGCGGGAGATAGCCTACGAGCAGTACTTC. It yields the protein CASSQDPREIAYEQYF.

The chain carries TRBV7-6 and TRBJ2-7; D is uncertain. The germline CDR1 and CDR2 sequences are SGHVS and FNYEAQ. The CDR3 totals 14 residues. Trimming shortened V by 5 bases and J by 0 bases, and 11 bases separated the two germline ends. The CDR3 DNA follows: TGTGCCAGCAGCCACCTGGAGAACTCCTACGAGCAGTACTTC. It is translated as CASSHLENSYEQYF.

This clonotype was observed a few times. The genes are TRBV6-1 and TRBJ1-5, with D unresolved. CDR3 length: 15 amino acids. The germline V and J ends were trimmed by 8 bases and 8 bases, with 22 bases remaining between them. CDR1 MNHNS and CDR2 SASEGT come from the germline V gene. This CDR3 is CASAPRGGYGEPQHF. CDR3 sequence (DNA): TGTGCCAGCGCCCCACGAGGAGGGTATGGGGAGCCCCAGCATTTT.

This clonotype has a handful of counts. This chain uses TRBV3-1 with TRBJ2-3; 7 positions agree with TRBD1. The CDR3 spans 14 residues. V shed 4 bases, J shed 3 bases, and the junction held 4 bases outside the gene matches. Germline assignment: CDR1 LGHDT and CDR2 YNNKEL (reference sequence). DNA for the CDR3: TGTGCCAGCAGCCGCGAGGGGGCTACAGATACGCAGTATTTT. This translates into CASSREGATDTQYF.

The CDR3 loop reads CASSATPSGGTEAFF. The CDR3 DNA reads as TGTGCCAGCAGCGCCACCCCGTCAGGGGGCACTGAAGCTTTCTTT. The J gene is TRBJ1-1, the V gene TRBV9; 7 bases are shared with TRBD1. J was trimmed by 4 bases and V by 3 bases; bases with no gene match: 9. This CDR3 is 15 amino acids long. Germline V gene sequence: CDR1 SGDLS, CDR2 YYNGEE.

The chain is built from TRBV6-1 and TRBJ1-3; no reliable D call. From germline, CDR1 is MNHNS and CDR2 SASEGT. Trimming took off 1 base at V and 1 base at J, with 5 bases between the two ends. This CDR3 contains 14 residues. The CDR3 DNA reads TGTGCCAGCAGTGAAGGGCCTTCTGGAAACACCATATATTTT. Protein sequence: CASSEGPSGNTIYF.

The CDR3 DNA reads as TGCGCCAGCAGCTTGGTGGACAGGGGGGTCAATGAGCAGTTCTTC. Encoded protein: CASSLVDRGVNEQFF. The chain uses TRBV5-1 and TRBJ2-1; 10 positions match TRBD1. The CDR3 contains 15 residues. The junction had 3 bases not matched to a gene; V was cut back by 0 bases and J by 6 bases. Germline assignment: CDR1 SGHRS and CDR2 YFSETQ.

Only a few counts were recorded for this clonotype. This chain uses TRBV27 with TRBJ2-7, with TRBD2 identical over 10 bases. The germline V gene encodes CDR1 MNHEY and CDR2 SMNVEV (reference sequence). The CDR3 has 18 amino acids. The V and J ends lost 0 bases and 3 bases, in that order; junction bases with no gene match: 11. The CDR3 DNA sequence: TGTGCCAGCAGTTTATCGGCTAGCGGGAGTTCCACCATCTACGAGCAGTACTTC. It encodes CASSLSASGSSTIYEQYF.

At least ten counts were recorded for this clonotype. The V call is TRBV11-2, the J call TRBJ2-3; TRBD2 aligns across 12 bases. This CDR3 spans 15 amino acids. The germline CDR1 and CDR2 sequences are SGHAT and FQNNGV. With 6 bases clipped from V and 7 bases from J, the junction kept 8 bases outside the gene matches. In DNA, the CDR3 is TGTGCCAGCAGATCCCTAGCGGGAGGGCGGTATACGCAGTATTTT. This codes for CASRSLAGGRYTQYF. Variable domain in full (rest from reference TRBV11-2 and TRBJ2-3): EAGVAQSPRYKIIEKRQSVAFWCNPISGHATLYWYQQILGQGPKLLIQFQNNGVVDDSQLPKDRFSAERLKGVDSTLKIQPAKLEDSAVYLCASRSLAGGRYTQYFGPGTRLTVL.

This clonotype was counted between two and nine times. The chain is built from TRBV10-3 and TRBJ2-1, with 7 bases matching TRBD2. The length of the CDR3 is 14 residues. The germline V gene has CDR1 ENHRY and CDR2 SYGVKD. After removal of 6 bases from V and 4 bases from J, the junction contained 6 bases not matched to a gene. Written as DNA, the CDR3 is TGTGCCATCAGGGGCGGGAGTCAGTACAATGAGCAGTTCTTC. Translation: CAIRGGSQYNEQFF.

This chain uses TRBV20-1 with TRBJ2-7; 10 bases line up with TRBD1. V lost 3 bases, J lost 9 bases, and 11 bases stayed unmatched. Germline assignment: CDR1 DFQATT and CDR2 SNEGSKA (reference sequence). The CDR3 has 14 amino acids. The CDR3 sequence: CSARGWGQGIGQYF. The DNA of the CDR3 is TGCAGTGCTAGGGGCTGGGGACAGGGGATTGGGCAGTACTTC.

In this sample, this clonotype turned up a few times. V and J are TRBV7-9 and TRBJ2-3; D is unresolved. CDR1 is SEHNR and CDR2 is FQNEAQ in the germline V gene (reference sequence). V lost 5 bases and J 5 bases, leaving 8 bases between the germline ends. The CDR3 sequence is 12 residues long. The CDR3 bases are TGTGCCAGCAGCCTCAACGTAGATACGCAGTATTTT. Translation: CASSLNVDTQYF.

This clonotype was detected many times. The J gene is TRBJ1-4, the V gene TRBV6-2 or TRBV6-3; D perhaps matches TRBD1 (6 bases). Trimming took off 8 bases at V and 1 base at J, with 8 bases between the two ends. CDR1 is MNHEY, CDR2 SVGEGT, per germline. This CDR3 has 13 amino acids. CDR3 protein: CASRGQTNEKLFF. DNA of the CDR3: TGTGCCAGCCGGGGGCAAACTAATGAAAAACTGTTTTTT.

This clonotype appeared a few times. The chain recombines TRBV3-1 with TRBJ1-1; D call uncertain. Germline CDR1 and CDR2: LGHDT and YNNKEL (reference sequence). V was pared by 0 bases and J by 4 bases, with 9 bases between. This CDR3 region has 14 residues. The CDR3: CASSQDSQATEAFF. CDR3 nucleotide sequence: TGTGCCAGCAGCCAAGATTCGCAAGCCACTGAAGCTTTCTTT.